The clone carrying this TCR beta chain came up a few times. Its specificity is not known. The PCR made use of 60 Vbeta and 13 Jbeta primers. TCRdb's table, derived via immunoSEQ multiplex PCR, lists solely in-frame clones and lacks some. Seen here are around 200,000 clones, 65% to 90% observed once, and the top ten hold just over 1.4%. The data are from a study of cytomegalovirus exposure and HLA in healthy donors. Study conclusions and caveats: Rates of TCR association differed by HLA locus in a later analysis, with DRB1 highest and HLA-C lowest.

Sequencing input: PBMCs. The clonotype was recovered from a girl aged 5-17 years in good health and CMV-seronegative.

The CDR3 here is CASSWGDHYEQYF. CDR3 nucleotides: TGTGCCAGCAGCTGGGGGGACCACTACGAGCAGTACTTC. J is TRBJ2-7 and V is TRBV5-6, with D maybe TRBD2 (6 bases). Germline assignment: CDR1 SGHDT and CDR2 YYEEEE. V dropped 3 bases and J dropped 3 bases, with 10 bases sitting between them. The CDR3 covers 13 residues.